This T cell receptor beta chain was identified in a study of blood T cell repertoires in COVID-19. Across the whole study: Both acute and convalescent COVID-19 samples were obtained from the United States, Italy and Spain. Sources were T cells, B-cell-depleted T cells, or PBMCs; the material itself was cDNA or gDNA.

In the authors' methods: Amplification with reference gene primers provided the estimates of nucleated cell counts. Sequencing used immunoSEQ multiplex PCR; TCRdb keeps in-frame clones, though not all of them. The V and J calls and the clone size are those of that table, but D and trimming were determined from the DNA. In the table there are approximately 170,000 clones, roughly nine tenths of which are singletons. The CDR3 totals 13 residues. V lost 6 bases and J 3 bases, leaving 12 bases between the germline ends. Germline V lookup: CDR1 SGDLS, CDR2 YYNGEE. Sequences were obtained from peripheral blood. The receptor was isolated from a man aged 18-30 years who had recovered from COVID-19. The rearrangement uses TRBV9 and TRBJ1-2; D is undetermined. The CDR3 DNA follows: TGTGCCAGCACCCCCGTTGCGGACTATGGCTACACCTTC. This gives the protein CASTPVADYGYTF.